One and the same sample provided the 17 T cell receptor beta chains below, sequenced in a study of shared clonotypes between healthy human individuals. Naive CD8 cells lacked CD45RO, underwent positive selection for CCR7 and left out terminally differentiated effector memory CD45RA+ cells. Sequencing used immunoSEQ multiplex PCR; TCRdb keeps in-frame clones, though not all of them. Found here are roughly 1,800,000 clones, approximately 94% of them singletons; the top ten hold 0.9% to 1.5%. The specimen sequenced was naive CD8+ T cells sorted from blood. The origin of the receptors is a man between 18 and 35 years old in good health.

The genes are TRBV10-1 and TRBJ2-5, with TRBD1 identical over 7 bases. This CDR3 contains 16 residues. The germline V gene has CDR1 WNHNN and CDR2 SYGVQD (reference sequence). Trimming removed 0 bases from V and 0 bases from J; junction bases left unmatched: 4. The CDR3: CASSESQQGYQETQYF. In DNA, the CDR3 is TGCGCCAGCAGTGAGTCGCAACAGGGGTACCAAGAGACCCAGTACTTC.

This sequence joins TRBV9 and TRBJ2-7; 9 bases map to TRBD1. The CDR3 length is 15 residues. Germline V gene lookup returns CDR1 SGDLS and CDR2 YYNGEE. J gave up 7 bases and V 0 bases, and 8 bases lay outside the gene matches. CDR3 in DNA: TGTGCCAGCAGCGTAGCTACGGGGGACAGGGAAGAGCAGTACTTC. Protein product: CASSVATGDREEQYF.

The V gene is TRBV7-9, the J gene TRBJ2-1; no clear D gene. Trimming stripped 8 bases from V and 9 bases from J, with 11 bases between. Germline values: CDR1 SEHNR, CDR2 FQNEAQ (reference sequence). This CDR3 contains 11 residues. The CDR3 DNA reads as TGTGCCAGCCACGGGCAGGTTGAGCAGTTCTTC. Its protein is CASHGQVEQFF.

The chain joins TRBV13 to TRBJ2-1; 8 nucleotides align to TRBD2. V shed 1 base, J shed 2 bases, and the junction held 7 bases outside the gene matches. Looked up from germline, CDR1 is PRHDT and CDR2 is FYEKMQ (reference sequence). The CDR3 contains 17 residues. CDR3 sequence: CASSLEGSGAAYNEQFF. The CDR3 DNA reads as TGTGCCAGCAGCTTAGAGGGTAGCGGGGCTGCCTACAATGAGCAGTTCTTC.

The chain carries TRBV4-3 and TRBJ1-5; D is perhaps TRBD1 (6 bases). Germline values: CDR1 LGHNA, CDR2 YSLEER. The CDR3 is made up of 15 amino acids. Trimming removed 0 bases from V and 7 bases from J, with 13 bases in between. The CDR3 here is CASSQDRGGRQPQHF. CDR3 in DNA: TGCGCCAGCAGCCAAGATAGGGGGGGGCGGCAGCCCCAGCATTTT.

The CDR3 region has the DNA TGTGCCAGCAGCTTAGGGACAGGGGGGCCGAACACTGAAGCTTTCTTT. It specifies CASSLGTGGPNTEAFF. This chain connects TRBV5-4 to TRBJ1-1; 11 nucleotides match TRBD1. Germline CDR1 reads SGHNT; CDR2 reads YYREEE (reference sequence). The CDR3 contains 16 residues. The ends lost 2 bases at V and 1 base at J; junction bases unmatched: 4. Full variable domain (remainder filled in from reference TRBV5-4 and TRBJ1-1): ETGVTQSPTHLIKTRGQQVTLRCSSQSGHNTVSWYQQALGQGPQFIFQYYREEENGRGNFPPRFSGLQFPNYSSELNVNALELDDSALYLCASSLGTGGPNTEAFFGQGTRLTVV.

The V gene is TRBV4-3, the J gene TRBJ1-2; tentatively, D is TRBD1 (5 bases). The germline V gene has CDR1 LGHNA and CDR2 YSLEER. V lost 3 bases and J lost 4, with 24 bases in between. This CDR3 has 18 amino acids. The CDR3 nucleotides read TGCGCCAGCAGCCATCCTACCGGGACGCTTGAGTCAAGCTATGGCTACACCTTC. Translating gives CASSHPTGTLESSYGYTF.

The chain links TRBV7-6 to TRBJ2-5; D is possibly TRBD2 (7 bases). V shed 5 bases and J shed 5 bases, with 18 bases lying between them. The V gene's germline CDR1 is SGHVS and CDR2 FNYEAQ. The CDR3 is 15 residues long. CDR3 nucleotide sequence: TGTGCCAGCAGCCCAACCTGGGGGGGCGGGGAGACCCAGTACTTC. Amino acid sequence: CASSPTWGGGETQYF.

The chain couples TRBV15 to TRBJ2-5, with 7 bases identical to TRBD1. J was trimmed by 1 base and V by 1 base; bases with no gene match: 3. The CDR3 loop spans 15 amino acids. Germline V gives CDR1 LNHNV, CDR2 YYDKDF (reference sequence). CDR3: CATSRVTGVQETQYF. The CDR3 nucleotides are TGTGCCACCAGCAGAGTTACAGGGGTCCAAGAGACCCAGTACTTC. Supplemented by reference TRBV15 and TRBJ2-5, the full variable domain reads DAMVIQNPRYQVTQFGKPVTLSCSQTLNHNVMYWYQQKSSQAPKLLFHYYDKDFNNEADTPDNFQSRRPNTSFCFLDIRSPGLGDTAMYLCATSRVTGVQETQYFGPGTRLLVL.

The chain joins TRBV6-4 to TRBJ1-2; 7 nucleotides line up with TRBD1. After removal of 6 bases from V and 2 bases from J, the junction contained 3 bases not matched to a gene. CDR1 and CDR2 (germline): MRHNA, SNTAGT. The length of the CDR3 is 13 residues. The CDR3 here is CASRQTGNYGYTF. CDR3 sequence (DNA): TGTGCCAGCAGACAGACAGGGAACTATGGCTACACCTTC.

This chain joins TRBV7-2 and TRBJ2-7; possibly TRBD1 or TRBD2 for D (5 bases each). Trimming took off 0 bases at V and 4 bases at J, with 22 bases between the two ends. Germline V gene lookup returns CDR1 SGHTA and CDR2 FQGNSA. The CDR3 extends over 18 amino acids. CDR3 loop: CASSLAVWTALEGYEQYF. CDR3 DNA sequence: TGTGCCAGCAGCTTAGCGGTTTGGACTGCCCTCGAGGGGTACGAGCAGTACTTC.

V is TRBV2 and J is TRBJ2-7; 11 positions agree with TRBD1. V dropped 7 bases and J dropped 4; count of bases not matched to a gene: 6. Germline V gene data show CDR1 as SNHLY and CDR2 as FYNNEI. The CDR3 runs 14 residues. The CDR3 DNA sequence: TGTGCCAGCAATCCGGGACAGGGGGATTACGAGCAGTACTTC. It translates to CASNPGQGDYEQYF.

The rearrangement uses TRBV27 and TRBJ2-3, with 9 bases fitting TRBD2. The CDR3 is 15 residues long. Trimming at V came to 4 bases and at J to 2 bases, leaving 4 bases not matched to a gene. CDR1 MNHEY and CDR2 SMNVEV come from the germline V gene (reference sequence). CDR3 DNA sequence: TGTGCCAGCAGTTGGACTAGCGTTATCACAGATACGCAGTATTTT. Translated, it gives CASSWTSVITDTQYF.

J is TRBJ2-5 and V is TRBV4-1, with 8 bases fitting TRBD2. This CDR3 is built from 14 residues. Germline V gene lookup returns CDR1 MGHRA and CDR2 YSYEKL. J gave up 5 bases and V 3 bases, and 5 bases lay outside the gene matches. The CDR3 nucleotides read TGCGCCAGCAGCCACGGGGGGGCCAAGGAGACCCAGTACTTC. This gives the protein CASSHGGAKETQYF.

About this clone itself: Other nucleotide sequences from this sample produce the same CDR3. The chain couples TRBV5-6 to TRBJ1-1; perhaps TRBD1 as D (6 bases). Deletions cut 0 bases from V and 2 bases from J, with 8 bases between. This CDR3 has 14 amino acids. Germline CDR1 and CDR2: SGHDT and YYEEEE. CDR3 bases: TGTGCCAGCAGCTTGGCGACAGGCAACACTGAAGCTTTCTTT. Encoded protein: CASSLATGNTEAFF.

This chain connects TRBV7-2 to TRBJ2-1; TRBD2 agrees at 8 bases. CDR3 length: 15 residues. Germline values: CDR1 SGHTA, CDR2 FQGNSA. Trimming cost V 3 bases and J 7 bases; bases outside gene matches: 8. The DNA of the CDR3 is TGTGCCAGCAGCTTCCTGAGCGGGAGTTTAAATGAGCAGTTCTTC. It codes for CASSFLSGSLNEQFF.

The CDR3 DNA reads as TGTGCCAGCAGCTTAACCGGACTAGCGGGAAGCTACGAGCAGTACTTC. It translates to CASSLTGLAGSYEQYF. This chain connects TRBV13 to TRBJ2-7, with TRBD2 matching over 12 bases. Trimming at V came to 2 bases and at J to 3 bases, leaving 5 bases not matched to a gene. CDR1 is PRHDT, CDR2 FYEKMQ, per germline (reference sequence). CDR3 length equals 16 residues.